The clone carrying this TCR beta chain was counted a single time. The antigen remains unidentified. Clones were read by immunoSEQ multiplex PCR, and TCRdb kept only the in-frame ones, dropping some. The table shows under 55,000 clones, with around 81% occurring only once. The data originate from a study of T cells in localized non-small cell lung cancer. Study results and limitations: Heterogeneity within the tumor remains possible, as just one region underwent sequencing. When the top 100 tumor clones were examined, a median about 60 of them also appeared in the adjacent lung, which was paired and uninvolved. Longer overall survival accompanied higher blood T cell density.

This CDR3 region has 13 residues. V was clipped by 0 bases and J by 3 bases, with 5 bases between them. CDR1 MNHEY and CDR2 SVGAGI come from the germline V gene. The sequenced sample was PBMCs, obtained before any cancer treatment. This chain links TRBV6-5 with TRBJ2-5; D is ambiguous. The receptor's source is a woman aged 35-70 years with stage II lung adenocarcinoma. This chain's CDR3 is CASSYSLKETQYF. As DNA, the CDR3 is TGTGCCAGCAGTTACTCGTTAAAAGAGACCCAGTACTTC.